Presented here are 28 T cell receptor beta chains from one specimen sequenced in a study of preoperative IRX-2 immunotherapy in early breast cancer. The sample's treatment: preoperative locoregional IRX-2 cytokine immunotherapy. The repertoire was sequenced with immunoSEQ multiplex PCR; TCRdb's copy has only in-frame clones and lacks some. Of over 60,000 clones listed, roughly 94% are singletons. The sample here was taken from a patient treated with IRX-2 immunotherapy. Receptor source: a human donor with breast cancer.

The V call is TRBV19, the J call TRBJ2-7; D possibly uses TRBD1 or TRBD2 (5 bases each). V was cut by 1 base and J by 2 bases, with 9 bases left in between. Germline-derived CDR1 and CDR2 are LNHDA and SQIVND (reference sequence). The CDR3 covers 14 residues. CDR3 residues: CASSIVWGPYEQYF. The CDR3 DNA reads TGTGCCAGTAGTATAGTTTGGGGACCCTACGAGCAGTACTTC.

This clone has only a few counts. This chain connects TRBV19 to TRBJ1-1; D unresolved. CDR1 is LNHDA, CDR2 SQIVND, per germline (reference sequence). CDR3 length equals 12 residues. As DNA, the CDR3 is TGTGCAGTAGGGCGGGCTGGGACTGAAGCTTTCTTT. This gives the protein CAVGRAGTEAFF.

This clone has only one observation. The rearrangement uses TRBV6-5 and TRBJ2-1, with D unresolved. CDR3 size: 13 residues. V was trimmed by 5 bases and J by 8 bases, leaving 13 bases between them. The germline gives CDR1 MNHEY, CDR2 SVGAGI. The CDR3 nucleotides read TGTGCCAGCAGTGGATCCGTCTCCGATGAGCAGTTCTTC. This gives the protein CASSGSVSDEQFF.

This chain joins TRBV7-9 and TRBJ1-1, with 9 bases that match TRBD1. Trimming cost V 1 base and J 0 bases; bases outside gene matches: 6. From germline, CDR1 is SEHNR and CDR2 FQNEAQ (reference sequence). This CDR3 region has 17 residues. Here the CDR3 DNA reads TGTGCCAGCAGCTTAGGGGGACAGGGTCCCATGAACACTGAAGCTTTCTTT. Translated: CASSLGGQGPMNTEAFF.

The chain is built from TRBV28 and TRBJ2-7, with TRBD1 identical over 9 bases. There are 15 residues in the CDR3. The germline V gene encodes CDR1 MDHEN and CDR2 SYDVKM. The V gene end was trimmed by 4 bases and the J gene end by 2 bases; junction bases not matched to a gene: 6. The CDR3 DNA sequence: TGTGCCAGCAGTTCCGGGACAGGGAGCCCCTACGAGCAGTACTTC. Residues: CASSSGTGSPYEQYF.

The V and J genes are TRBV30 and TRBJ1-1; tentatively, D is TRBD1 (6 bases). This CDR3 contains 16 residues. V dropped 1 base and J dropped 1 base, with 16 bases sitting between them. Germline-derived CDR1 and CDR2 are GTSNPN and SVGIG (reference sequence). The CDR3 protein is CAWSGIPGTPNTEAFF. CDR3 bases: TGTGCCTGGAGTGGAATACCCGGGACACCGAACACTGAAGCTTTCTTT.

The J gene is TRBJ1-4, the V gene TRBV29-1; possibly TRBD1 for D (5 bases). The CDR3 runs 17 residues. CDR1 and CDR2 from the germline V gene are SQVTM and ANQGSEA. V was pared by 0 bases and J by 5 bases, with 19 bases between. The CDR3 DNA sequence: TGCAGCGTTGAAGATCCGGGACGCCGAGAACTAAATGAAAAACTGTTTTTT. It encodes CSVEDPGRRELNEKLFF. Using reference TRBV29-1 and TRBJ1-4 for the parts outside the CDR3, the full variable domain is SAVISQKPSRDICQRGTSLTIQCQVDSQVTMMFWYRQQPGQSLTLIATANQGSEATYESGFVIDKFPISRPNLTFSTLTVSNMSPEDSSIYLCSVEDPGRRELNEKLFFGSGTQLSVL.

The rearrangement links TRBV19 to TRBJ2-7, with D perhaps TRBD1 (5 bases). The germline V gene has CDR1 LNHDA and CDR2 SQIVND (reference sequence). V lost 2 bases to trimming and J lost 2 bases, with 16 bases between them. This CDR3 is built from 16 residues. Here the CDR3 DNA reads TGTGCCAGTAGTATATCCGCCGGACAAGGCCCCTACGAGCAGTACTTC. Protein sequence: CASSISAGQGPYEQYF. Full variable domain (missing parts from reference TRBV19 and TRBJ2-7): DGGITQSPKYLFRKEGQNVTLSCEQNLNHDAMYWYRQDPGQGLRLIYYSQIVNDFQKGDIAEGYSVSREKKESFPLTVTSAQKNPTAFYLCASSISAGQGPYEQYFGPGTRLTVT.

As DNA, the CDR3 is TGTGCCAGCAGCCCCGACAGGGCGGGCACGCAGTATTTT. This encodes CASSPDRAGTQYF. The chain employs TRBV7-7 and TRBJ2-3; 7 bases line up with TRBD1. Trimming removed 5 bases from V and 9 bases from J; junction bases left unmatched: 8. Germline V CDR1 and CDR2: SSHAT, FNYEAQ (reference sequence). The CDR3 has 13 residues. Drawing the rest from reference TRBV7-7 and TRBJ2-3, the complete variable domain is GAGVSQSPRYKVTKRGQDVTLRCDPISSHATLYWYQQALGQGPEFLTYFNYEAQPDKSGLPSDRFSAERPEGSISTLTIQRTEQRDSAMYRCASSPDRAGTQYFGPGTRLTVL.

Only one count was recorded for this clone. V and J are TRBV7-2 and TRBJ1-6, with unresolved D. Per the germline V gene, CDR1 is SGHTA and CDR2 is FQGNSA. Trimming cost V 1 base and J 10 bases, with 8 bases left between them. The CDR3 covers 13 residues. CDR3 nucleotides: TGTGCCAGCAGCTTAGGGCTTGGCTCACCCCTCCACTTT. Encoded protein: CASSLGLGSPLHF. The full variable domain, its missing parts supplied by reference TRBV7-2 and TRBJ1-6, is GAGVSQSPSNKVTEKGKDVELRCDPISGHTALYWYRQSLGQGLEFLIYFQGNSAPDKSGLPSDRFSAERTGGSVSTLTIQRTQQEDSAVYLCASSLGLGSPLHFGNGTRLTVT.

V usage is TRBV12-5 and J usage is TRBJ1-2; D is unresolved. CDR3 length: 11 residues. Germline values: CDR1 LGHNT, CDR2 FRNRAP. CDR3 sequence reads: CGTTGGYGYTF. The CDR3, as DNA: TGTGGGACGACTGGAGGCTATGGCTACACCTTC. Complete variable domain (other parts from reference TRBV12-5 and TRBJ1-2): DARVTQTPRHKVTEMGQEVTMRCQPILGHNTVFWYRQTMMQGLELLAYFRNRAPLDDSGMPKDRFSAEMPDATLATLKIQPSEPRDSAVYFCGTTGGYGYTFGSGTRLTVV.

The V call is TRBV12-5, the J call TRBJ2-5; 7 bases fit TRBD1. The trim removed 5 bases at V and 5 bases at J, leaving 11 bases unmatched. The CDR3 runs to 15 residues. Germline CDR1 reads LGHNT; CDR2 reads FRNRAP. The CDR3 nucleotides are TGTGCTAGTGGTCAGGGGGAAGGAAGAGTGGAGACCCAGTACTTC. It codes for CASGQGEGRVETQYF.

This chain joins TRBV11-1 and TRBJ2-1; the match to TRBD1 covers 7 bases. The J segment lost 2 bases and the V segment lost 8 bases, leaving 6 bases of the junction unmatched. Germline V CDR1 and CDR2: SGHAT, FQDESV (reference sequence). CDR3 length: 14 amino acids. The CDR3 sequence is CASCDDRAYNEQFF. The DNA for the CDR3 is TGTGCCAGCTGTGATGACAGGGCCTACAATGAGCAGTTCTTC.

This CDR3 is CASSPPDDLRTNTEAFF. The CDR3 DNA follows: TGTGCCAGCTCACCACCCGATGATCTGAGGACAAACACTGAAGCTTTCTTT. V and J are TRBV18 and TRBJ1-1; tentative D call: TRBD1 (5 bases). This CDR3 is 17 amino acids long. The V gene lost 0 bases and the J gene lost 2 bases, with 16 bases spanning the gap. CDR1 is KGHSH, CDR2 LQKENI, per germline.

The chain recombines TRBV28 with TRBJ2-3; 12 nucleotides match TRBD2. Per the germline V gene, CDR1 is MDHEN and CDR2 is SYDVKM. J was trimmed by 3 bases and V by 2 bases; bases with no gene match: 0. This CDR3 is 15 amino acids long. The CDR3: CASSLTSGRTDTQYF. The CDR3 nucleotides are TGTGCCAGCAGTTTAACTAGCGGGAGGACAGATACGCAGTATTTT.

V usage is TRBV19 and J usage is TRBJ1-3, with D perhaps TRBD1 (6 bases). V lost 5 bases to trimming and J lost 0 bases, with 11 bases between them. CDR1 and CDR2 from the germline V gene are LNHDA and SQIVND (reference sequence). The CDR3 loop spans 15 amino acids. CDR3 amino acids: CASSWTDSSGNTIYF. In nucleotides, the CDR3 is TGTGCCAGTAGTTGGACAGACTCCTCTGGAAACACCATATATTTT.

This sequence joins TRBV21-1 and TRBJ1-4. TRBV21-1 is a pseudogene. The CDR3 has 13 amino acids. CDR3 sequence: CASSTGGGEKLFF. As DNA, the CDR3 is TGTGCCAGCAGCACTGGGGGAGGTGAAAAACTGTTTTTT.

A remark on this clone: Germline and junction disagree at one end, which may indicate a read error. The chain has TRBV11-2 and TRBJ2-2; 9 bases are shared with TRBD1. The CDR3 is made up of 15 amino acids. Germline CDR1 reads SGHAT; CDR2 reads FQNNGV. The CDR3 DNA is TGTGCCAGCAGCGTAGACAGGGGGGACACCGGGGAGCTGTTTTTT. It specifies CASSVDRGDTGELFF.

V gene TRBV2 combines with J gene TRBJ1-1; the match to TRBD1 covers 9 bases. The V gene's germline CDR1 is SNHLY and CDR2 FYNNEI. The trim removed 6 bases at V and 8 bases at J, leaving 10 bases unmatched. This CDR3 contains 14 residues. CDR3 nucleotides: TGTGCCAGCAGGGGAGACAGGGGGAGCTGGGAAGCTTTCTTT. It codes for CASRGDRGSWEAFF.

The chain carries TRBV7-2 and TRBJ2-1, with D perhaps TRBD2 (6 bases). This CDR3 is built from 14 residues. Trimming shortened V by 5 bases and J by 9 bases, and 17 bases separated the two germline ends. Germline V CDR1 and CDR2: SGHTA, FQGNSA. DNA for the CDR3: TGTGCCAGCAGCCTCCGCGTGACTAGTGTTGAGCAGTTCTTC. It codes for CASSLRVTSVEQFF. Filled out from reference TRBV7-2 and TRBJ2-1, the complete variable domain reads GAGVSQSPSNKVTEKGKDVELRCDPISGHTALYWYRQSLGQGLEFLIYFQGNSAPDKSGLPSDRFSAERTGGSVSTLTIQRTQQEDSAVYLCASSLRVTSVEQFFGPGTRLTVL.

The table lists this clone with a count of one. V and J are TRBV19 and TRBJ2-1; D is unclear. Germline assignment: CDR1 LNHDA and CDR2 SQIVND (reference sequence). The CDR3 is 12 residues long. The germline V and J ends were trimmed by 4 bases and 4 bases, with 5 bases remaining between them. Here the CDR3 reads CASSTGYNEQFF. For the CDR3, the DNA is TGTGCCAGTAGTACTGGGTACAATGAGCAGTTCTTC.

This clone was seen only once. This chain links TRBV6-1 with TRBJ1-2; TRBD1 is a possible D gene (5 bases). The CDR3 loop spans 15 amino acids. V lost 4 bases and J lost 5, with 17 bases in between. Germline CDR1 is MNHNS and CDR2 is SASEGT. The DNA of the CDR3 is TGTGCCAGCAGTGCCTCCAGTGGGGGATATTATGGCTACACCTTC. Encoded protein: CASSASSGGYYGYTF.

This chain joins TRBV15 and TRBJ2-3, with D perhaps TRBD1 (5 bases). Germline CDR1 and CDR2: LNHNV and YYDKDF (reference sequence). The CDR3 extends over 12 amino acids. Trimming shortened V by 7 bases and J by 4 bases, and 9 bases separated the two germline ends. CDR3 residues: CATKGIPDTQYF. The DNA of the CDR3 is TGTGCCACCAAGGGGATCCCAGATACGCAGTATTTT.

This chain links TRBV19 with TRBJ2-7, with D maybe TRBD2 (6 bases). CDR1 and CDR2 (germline): LNHDA, SQIVND (reference sequence). CDR3 length: 14 residues. The germline V and J ends were trimmed by 6 bases and 5 bases, with 17 bases remaining between them. In DNA form, the CDR3 reads TGTGCCAGTAGGGAGGGACGGGGGACCGACGAGCAGTACTTC. Translating gives CASREGRGTDEQYF.

The chain joins TRBV4-1 to TRBJ2-3; tentatively, D is TRBD1 (6 bases). The CDR3 covers 13 residues. V was cut by 4 bases and J by 6 bases, with 11 bases left in between. The germline V gene encodes CDR1 MGHRA and CDR2 YSYEKL. The CDR3 sequence is CASSLGAEDTQYF. The CDR3, as DNA: TGCGCCAGCAGCCTGGGGGCTGAGGATACGCAGTATTTT.

In DNA form, the CDR3 reads TGTGCCATCAGTGAGTCATTTCAACTAGCGGGGGGAACCCAGTACTTC. Protein: CAISESFQLAGGTQYF. This sequence joins TRBV10-3 and TRBJ2-5, with TRBD2 matching over 12 bases. V lost 0 bases and J lost 8; bases outside the gene matches: 7. The germline CDR1 and CDR2 sequences are ENHRY and SYGVKD. This CDR3 has 16 amino acids.

The chain carries TRBV19 and TRBJ1-1, with unresolved D. The CDR3 covers 14 residues. V gave up 0 bases and J gave up 0 bases, with 5 bases separating them. CDR1 is LNHDA and CDR2 is SQIVND in the germline V gene (reference sequence). CDR3 sequence: CASSIEVMNTEAFF. The CDR3 DNA is TGTGCCAGTAGTATAGAGGTCATGAACACTGAAGCTTTCTTT.

Only one count was recorded for this clone. The chain combines TRBV7-9 with TRBJ2-5, with D unclear. V was cut by 4 bases and J by 7 bases, with 16 bases left in between. The length of the CDR3 is 14 residues. CDR1 is SEHNR, CDR2 FQNEAQ, per germline (reference sequence). CDR3: CASSSHWALGTQYF. In DNA form, the CDR3 reads TGTGCCAGCAGCTCCCATTGGGCCCTAGGGACCCAGTACTTC.